One and the same sample provided the 10 T cell receptor beta chains below, sequenced in a study of blood T cell repertoires in COVID-19. TCRdb's table, derived via immunoSEQ multiplex PCR, lists solely in-frame clones and lacks some. The sample lists around 220,000 clones; around 81% were seen once. Sequenced material: PBMCs or T cells enriched from blood (not recorded which). These TCRs come from a woman aged 40-49 years with acute COVID-19.

This clone appeared a single time. The chain joins TRBV9 to TRBJ1-1; unclear D gene. Germline lookup yields CDR1 SGDLS and CDR2 YYNGEE. V lost 3 bases and J lost 0, with 9 bases in between. The CDR3 is made up of 14 amino acids. The CDR3: CASSASQVNTEAFF. CDR3 nucleotides: TGTGCCAGCAGCGCCTCGCAGGTGAACACTGAAGCTTTCTTT.

The V call is TRBV27, the J call TRBJ1-1; TRBD1 aligns across 9 bases. The trim removed 5 bases at V and 10 bases at J, leaving 11 bases unmatched. Germline V gene data show CDR1 as MNHEY and CDR2 as SMNVEV (reference sequence). This CDR3 is built from 14 residues. In nucleotides, the CDR3 is TGTGCCAGCAGTCTAATAGACAGGGGGGAGATAGCTTTCTTT. Protein: CASSLIDRGEIAFF.

The chain carries TRBV13 and TRBJ2-2; the match to TRBD1 covers 9 bases. Germline CDR1 is PRHDT and CDR2 is FYEKMQ (reference sequence). This CDR3 region has 17 residues. Trimming at V came to 0 bases and at J to 0 bases, leaving 2 bases not matched to a gene. CDR3 protein: CASSLGTGGANTGELFF. The CDR3 DNA sequence: TGTGCCAGCAGCTTAGGGACAGGGGGAGCGAACACCGGGGAGCTGTTTTTT.

This CDR3 reads CSVGTGGSYGYTF. The CDR3 bases are TGCAGCGTTGGGACAGGGGGCTCCTATGGCTACACCTTC. V and J are TRBV29-1 and TRBJ1-2; 11 bases are a match to TRBD1. This CDR3 region has 13 residues. CDR1 SQVTM and CDR2 ANQGSEA come from the germline V gene. With V trimmed by 4 bases and J by 4 bases, 2 bases remained unmatched. The full variable domain, with the rest looked up from reference TRBV29-1 and TRBJ1-2, is SAVISQKPSRDICQRGTSLTIQCQVDSQVTMMFWYRQQPGQSLTLIATANQGSEATYESGFVIDKFPISRPNLTFSTLTVSNMSPEDSSIYLCSVGTGGSYGYTFGSGTRLTVV.

The chain joins TRBV5-1 to TRBJ2-5, with 7 bases fitting TRBD1. The CDR3 spans 13 residues. The germline gives CDR1 SGHRS, CDR2 YFSETQ. V was clipped by 4 bases and J by 1 base; unmatched bases: 1. The CDR3, as DNA: TGCGCCAGCAGCCGGGACAGCCAAGAGACCCAGTACTTC. Translation gives CASSRDSQETQYF.

This chain uses TRBV5-1 with TRBJ1-2; D perhaps matches TRBD1 (5 bases). Germline loops: CDR1 SGHRS, CDR2 YFSETQ. The CDR3 contains 16 residues. Deletions cut 3 bases from V and 0 bases from J, with 15 bases between. The CDR3 DNA is TGCGCCAGCAGCTCGATTTCAGGGCAAACTAACTATGGCTACACCTTC. Encoded protein: CASSSISGQTNYGYTF.

The J gene is TRBJ1-1, the V gene TRBV5-6; 8 positions match TRBD1. This CDR3 is built from 13 residues. Trimming removed 2 bases from V and 5 bases from J; junction bases left unmatched: 2. Germline CDR1 SGHDT, CDR2 YYEEEE. In DNA form, the CDR3 reads TGTGCCAGCAGCTTCGACAGGGGTACTGAAGCTTTCTTT. Protein sequence: CASSFDRGTEAFF.

This clone was found a few times. The chain combines TRBV5-1 with TRBJ2-4; 13 positions match TRBD2. This CDR3 is 14 amino acids long. Germline loops: CDR1 SGHRS, CDR2 YFSETQ. The ends lost 3 bases at V and 8 bases at J; junction bases unmatched: 2. The CDR3 DNA reads TGCGCCAGCAGCTCGACTAGCGGGGGGCACATTCAGTACTTC. Protein: CASSSTSGGHIQYF.

This sequence joins TRBV20-1 and TRBJ2-2; D gene ambiguous. The germline V gene encodes CDR1 DFQATT and CDR2 SNEGSKA (reference sequence). V lost 3 bases and J lost 3, with 11 bases in between. The CDR3 is 14 residues long. CDR3 bases: TGCAGTGCTAGTGTTAACTTATACACCGGGGAGCTGTTTTTT. This codes for CSASVNLYTGELFF.

V and J are TRBV7-6 and TRBJ1-2, with 8 bases that match TRBD1. Per the germline V gene, CDR1 is SGHVS and CDR2 is FNYEAQ. CDR3 size: 13 residues. The J segment lost 5 bases and the V segment lost 2 bases, leaving 1 base of the junction unmatched. The CDR3 spells CASSLTGGYGYTF. In DNA, the CDR3 is TGTGCCAGCAGCTTAACAGGGGGGTATGGCTACACCTTC.